This TCR beta chain emerged from a study of T-cell reconstitution after alpha-beta-depleted transplantation in children. During its preparation, the TCRbeta library received unique molecular identifiers. TCRdb re-derived calls from the PCR reads in MiXCR, one entry per CDR3 protein. This table holds about 440,000 distinct CDR3 sequences, about 40% found once. A few counts support this clonotype. The clonotype comes from a girl under 10 years old with aplastic anemia, due to receive a stem cell transplant. The input for sequencing was PBMCs, taken before TCRalphabeta/CD19-depleted stem cell transplant.

In DNA, the CDR3 is TGCAGCGTTGCGTCAGGGATGTACCAAGAGACCCAGTACTTC. Amino acids: CSVASGMYQETQYF. The V and J genes are TRBV29-1 and TRBJ2-5, with D tentatively TRBD1 (5 bases). From germline, CDR1 is SQVTM and CDR2 ANQGSEA. V shed 4 bases and J shed 0 bases, with 12 bases lying between them. The CDR3 loop spans 14 amino acids.